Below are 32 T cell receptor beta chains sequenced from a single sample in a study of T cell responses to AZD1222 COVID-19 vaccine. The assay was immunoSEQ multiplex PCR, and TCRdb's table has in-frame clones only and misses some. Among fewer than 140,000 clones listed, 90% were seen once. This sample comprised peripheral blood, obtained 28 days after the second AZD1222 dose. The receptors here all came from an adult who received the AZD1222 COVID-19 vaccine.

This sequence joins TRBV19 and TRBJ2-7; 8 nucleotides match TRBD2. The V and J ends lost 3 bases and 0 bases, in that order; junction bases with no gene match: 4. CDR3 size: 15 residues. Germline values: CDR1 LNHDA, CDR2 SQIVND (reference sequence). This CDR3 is CASSIFGGDSYEQYF. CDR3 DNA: TGTGCCAGTAGTATCTTCGGGGGGGACTCCTACGAGCAGTACTTC.

The CDR3: CATSRGQGGDGYTF. The CDR3 coding sequence is TGTGCCACCAGCAGGGGACAGGGAGGGGATGGCTACACCTTC. The genes are TRBV15 and TRBJ1-2, with TRBD1 identical over 9 bases. Germline V gene lookup returns CDR1 LNHNV and CDR2 YYDKDF (reference sequence). V gave up 3 bases and J gave up 6 bases; unmatched junction bases: 5. The CDR3 totals 14 residues.

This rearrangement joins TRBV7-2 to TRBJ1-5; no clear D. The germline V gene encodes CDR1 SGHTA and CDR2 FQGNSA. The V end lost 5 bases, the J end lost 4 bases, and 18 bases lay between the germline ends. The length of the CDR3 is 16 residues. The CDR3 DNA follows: TGTGCCAGCAGCCCTGAGGCCGGTTCTAATAATCAGCCCCAGCATTTT. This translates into CASSPEAGSNNQPQHF.

The CDR3 reads CASSLGPARARETQYF. CDR3 DNA sequence: TGTGCCAGCAGCTTAGGGCCAGCGAGGGCGCGGGAGACCCAGTACTTC. The chain uses TRBV7-3 and TRBJ2-5, with a weak D call TRBD2 (5 bases). CDR1 and CDR2 (germline): SGHTA, FQGTGA. The CDR3 runs to 16 residues. V lost 2 bases and J lost 5, with 18 bases in between.

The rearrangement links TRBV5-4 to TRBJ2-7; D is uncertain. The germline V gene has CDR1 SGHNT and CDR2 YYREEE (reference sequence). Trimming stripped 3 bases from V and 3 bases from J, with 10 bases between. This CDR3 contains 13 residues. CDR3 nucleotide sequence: TGTGCCAGCAGCTCCTCCAACAGCTACGAGCAGTACTTC. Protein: CASSSSNSYEQYF.

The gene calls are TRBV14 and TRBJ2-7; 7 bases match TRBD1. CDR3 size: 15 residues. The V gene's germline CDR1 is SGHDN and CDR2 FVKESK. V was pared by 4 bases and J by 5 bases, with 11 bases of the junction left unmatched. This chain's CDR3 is CASSRSGQPWDEQYF. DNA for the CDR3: TGTGCCAGCAGCCGATCGGGACAGCCTTGGGACGAGCAGTACTTC.

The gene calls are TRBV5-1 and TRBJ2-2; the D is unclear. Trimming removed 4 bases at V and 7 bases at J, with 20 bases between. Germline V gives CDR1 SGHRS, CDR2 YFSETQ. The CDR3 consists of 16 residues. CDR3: CASSPYLVERSGELFF. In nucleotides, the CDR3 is TGCGCCAGCAGCCCCTACCTAGTGGAACGGAGCGGGGAGCTGTTTTTT.

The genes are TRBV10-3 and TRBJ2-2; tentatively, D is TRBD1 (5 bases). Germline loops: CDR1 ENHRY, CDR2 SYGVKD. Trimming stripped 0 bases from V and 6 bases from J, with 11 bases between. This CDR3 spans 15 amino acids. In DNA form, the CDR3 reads TGTGCCATCAGTGAGTCCGGCAGGGTCCCCGGGGAGCTGTTTTTT. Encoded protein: CAISESGRVPGELFF.

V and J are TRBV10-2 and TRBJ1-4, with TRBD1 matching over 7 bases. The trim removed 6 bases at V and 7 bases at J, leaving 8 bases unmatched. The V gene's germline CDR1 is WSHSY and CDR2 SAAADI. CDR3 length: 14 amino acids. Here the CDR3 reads CASSSGAGGEKLFF. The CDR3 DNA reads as TGCGCCAGCAGCTCTGGAGCAGGGGGTGAAAAACTGTTTTTT.

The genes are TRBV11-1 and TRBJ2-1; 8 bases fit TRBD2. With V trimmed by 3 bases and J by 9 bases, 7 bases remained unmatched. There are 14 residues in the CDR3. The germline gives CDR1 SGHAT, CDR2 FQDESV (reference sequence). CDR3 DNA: TGTGCCAGCAGCTTTCCCGGGACTAGTGTTGAGCAGTTCTTC. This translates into CASSFPGTSVEQFF.

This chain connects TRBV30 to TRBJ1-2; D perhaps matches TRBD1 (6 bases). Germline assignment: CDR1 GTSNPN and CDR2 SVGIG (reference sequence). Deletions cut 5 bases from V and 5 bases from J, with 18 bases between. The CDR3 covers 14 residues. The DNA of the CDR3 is TGTGCCTGGTATAGCCCAGGGGTAGCTTATGGCTACACCTTC. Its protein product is CAWYSPGVAYGYTF.

CDR3 protein: CASSQRDIPLEQFF. CDR3 coding DNA: TGTGCCAGCAGCCAGCGGGACATCCCCCTTGAGCAGTTCTTC. The rearrangement uses TRBV14 and TRBJ2-1; D tentatively fits TRBD1 or TRBD2 (6 bases each). The CDR3 totals 14 residues. Per the germline V gene, CDR1 is SGHDN and CDR2 is FVKESK. Trimming removed 3 bases from V and 9 bases from J, with 15 bases in between.

DNA for the CDR3: TGCAGCGCGGGGGGGCCGGGCCAGTTCGATTGGGACATGGCGAACACCGGGGAGCTGTTTTTT. Protein: CSAGGPGQFDWDMANTGELFF. The chain combines TRBV29-1 with TRBJ2-2, with 8 bases that match TRBD2. Per germline, CDR1 SQVTM and CDR2 ANQGSEA. This CDR3 region has 21 residues. V trimming: 7 bases; J trimming: 0 bases; junction bases outside the gene matches: 25.

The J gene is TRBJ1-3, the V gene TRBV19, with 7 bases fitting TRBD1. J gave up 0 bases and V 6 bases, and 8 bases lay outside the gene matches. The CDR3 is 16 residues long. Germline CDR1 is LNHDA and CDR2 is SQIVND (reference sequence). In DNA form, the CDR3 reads TGTGCCAGTAGAAACGGACAGGTCTACTCTGGAAACACCATATATTTT. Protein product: CASRNGQVYSGNTIYF.

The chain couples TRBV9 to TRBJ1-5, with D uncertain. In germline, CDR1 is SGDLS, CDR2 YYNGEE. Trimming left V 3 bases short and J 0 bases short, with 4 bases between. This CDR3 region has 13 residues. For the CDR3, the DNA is TGTGCCAGCAGCGCCAATAGCAATCAGCCCCAGCATTTT. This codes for CASSANSNQPQHF.

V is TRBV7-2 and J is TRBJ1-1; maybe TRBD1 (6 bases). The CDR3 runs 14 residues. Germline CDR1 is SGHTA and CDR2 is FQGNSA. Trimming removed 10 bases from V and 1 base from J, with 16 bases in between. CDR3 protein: CATVKGGANTEAFF. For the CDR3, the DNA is TGTGCCACCGTAAAAGGGGGGGCGAACACTGAAGCTTTCTTT.

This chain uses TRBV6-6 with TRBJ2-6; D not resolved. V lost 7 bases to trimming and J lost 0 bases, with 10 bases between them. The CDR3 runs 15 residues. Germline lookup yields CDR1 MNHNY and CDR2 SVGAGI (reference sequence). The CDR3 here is CASTQSFSGANVLTF. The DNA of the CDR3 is TGTGCCAGCACACAGTCCTTCTCTGGGGCCAACGTCCTGACTTTC.

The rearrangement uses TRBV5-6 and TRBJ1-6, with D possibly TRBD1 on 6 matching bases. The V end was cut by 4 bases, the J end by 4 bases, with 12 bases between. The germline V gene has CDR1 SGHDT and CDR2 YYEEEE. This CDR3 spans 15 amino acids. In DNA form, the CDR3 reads TGTGCCAGCAGCACGGTCGGACAGTATAATTCACCCCTCCACTTT. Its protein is CASSTVGQYNSPLHF.

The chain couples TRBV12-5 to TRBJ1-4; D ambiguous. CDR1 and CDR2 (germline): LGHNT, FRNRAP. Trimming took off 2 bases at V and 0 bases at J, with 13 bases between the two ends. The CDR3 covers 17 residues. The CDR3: CASGLPSDPSTNEKLFF. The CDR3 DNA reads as TGTGCTAGTGGTTTGCCCTCGGACCCATCAACTAATGAAAAACTGTTTTTT.

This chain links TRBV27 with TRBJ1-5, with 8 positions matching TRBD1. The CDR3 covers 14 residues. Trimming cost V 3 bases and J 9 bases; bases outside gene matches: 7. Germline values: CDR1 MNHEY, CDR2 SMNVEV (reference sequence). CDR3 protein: CASSFEQGGRPQHF. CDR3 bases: TGTGCCAGCAGTTTCGAACAGGGGGGGAGGCCCCAGCATTTT.

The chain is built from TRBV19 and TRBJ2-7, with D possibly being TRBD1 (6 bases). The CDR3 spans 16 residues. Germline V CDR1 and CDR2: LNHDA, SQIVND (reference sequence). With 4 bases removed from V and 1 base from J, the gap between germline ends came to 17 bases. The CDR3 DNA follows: TGTGCCAGTAGTACACCCGCGGACAGTTTTTCCTACGAGCAGTACTTC. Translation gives CASSTPADSFSYEQYF.

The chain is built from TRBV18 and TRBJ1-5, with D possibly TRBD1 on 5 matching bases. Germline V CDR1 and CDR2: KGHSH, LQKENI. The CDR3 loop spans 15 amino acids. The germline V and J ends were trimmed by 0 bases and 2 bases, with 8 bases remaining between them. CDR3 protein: CASSPPGDGNQPQHF. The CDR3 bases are TGTGCCAGCTCACCACCCGGGGACGGCAATCAGCCCCAGCATTTT.

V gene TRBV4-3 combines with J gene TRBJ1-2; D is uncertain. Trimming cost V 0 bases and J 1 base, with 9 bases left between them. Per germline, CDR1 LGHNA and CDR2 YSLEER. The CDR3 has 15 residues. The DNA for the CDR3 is TGCGCCAGCAGCCAAGATCGAGGGATTAACTATGGCTACACCTTC. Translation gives CASSQDRGINYGYTF.

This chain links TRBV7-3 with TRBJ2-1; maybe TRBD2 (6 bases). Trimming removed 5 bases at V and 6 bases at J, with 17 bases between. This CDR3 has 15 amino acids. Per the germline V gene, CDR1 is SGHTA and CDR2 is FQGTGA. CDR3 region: CASSPEGLIVNEQFF. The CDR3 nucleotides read TGTGCCAGCAGCCCGGAGGGTCTCATTGTCAATGAGCAGTTCTTC.

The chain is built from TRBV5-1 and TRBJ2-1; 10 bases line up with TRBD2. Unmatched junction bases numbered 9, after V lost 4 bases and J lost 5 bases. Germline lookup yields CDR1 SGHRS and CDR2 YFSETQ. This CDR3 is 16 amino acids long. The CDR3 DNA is TGCGCCAGCAGCGGTACCCTAGCGGGGGCTGACAATGAGCAGTTCTTC. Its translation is CASSGTLAGADNEQFF. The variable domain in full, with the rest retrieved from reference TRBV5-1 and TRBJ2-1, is KAGVTQTPRYLIKTRGQQVTLSCSPISGHRSVSWYQQTPGQGLQFLFEYFSETQRNKGNFPGRFSGRQFSNSRSEMNVSTLELGDSALYLCASSGTLAGADNEQFFGPGTRLTVL.

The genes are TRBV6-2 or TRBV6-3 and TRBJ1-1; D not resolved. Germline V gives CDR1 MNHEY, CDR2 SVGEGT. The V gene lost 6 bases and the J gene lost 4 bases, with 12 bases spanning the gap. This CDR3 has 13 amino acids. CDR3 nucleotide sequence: TGTGCCAGCAGCCCCGGCTGGGGCACTGAAGCTTTCTTT. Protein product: CASSPGWGTEAFF.

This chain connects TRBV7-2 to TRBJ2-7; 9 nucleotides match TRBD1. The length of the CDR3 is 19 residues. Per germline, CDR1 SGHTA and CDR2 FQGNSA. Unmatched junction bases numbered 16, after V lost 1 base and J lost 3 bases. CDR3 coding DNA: TGTGCCAGCAGCTTAGAAGGGCCGTACGGGACAGGGTTACGCTACGAGCAGTACTTC. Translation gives CASSLEGPYGTGLRYEQYF.

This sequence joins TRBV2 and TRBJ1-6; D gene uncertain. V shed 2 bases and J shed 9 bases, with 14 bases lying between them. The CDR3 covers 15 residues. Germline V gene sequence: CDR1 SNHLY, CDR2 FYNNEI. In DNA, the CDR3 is TGTGCCAGCAGTGAAAATAGGGTATCTGGTTCACCCCTCCACTTT. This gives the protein CASSENRVSGSPLHF.

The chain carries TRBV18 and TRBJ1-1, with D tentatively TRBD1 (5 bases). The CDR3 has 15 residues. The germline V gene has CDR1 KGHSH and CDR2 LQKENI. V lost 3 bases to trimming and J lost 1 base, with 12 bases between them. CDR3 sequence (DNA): TGTGCCAGCTCACCCGGTCGGGACTCGAACACTGAAGCTTTCTTT. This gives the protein CASSPGRDSNTEAFF.

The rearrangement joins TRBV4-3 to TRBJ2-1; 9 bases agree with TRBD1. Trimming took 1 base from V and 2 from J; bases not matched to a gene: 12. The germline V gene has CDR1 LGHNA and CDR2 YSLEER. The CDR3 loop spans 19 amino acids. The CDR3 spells CASSQGGSTWTGAYNEQFF. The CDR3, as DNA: TGCGCCAGCAGCCAAGGCGGGTCCACCTGGACAGGGGCCTACAATGAGCAGTTCTTC.

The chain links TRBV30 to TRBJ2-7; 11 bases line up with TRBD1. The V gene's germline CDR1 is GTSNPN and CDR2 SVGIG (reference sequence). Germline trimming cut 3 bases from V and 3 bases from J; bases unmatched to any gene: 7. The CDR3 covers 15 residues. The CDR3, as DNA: TGTGCCTGGAGGGGGACAGGGGGGCCAATCTACGAGCAGTACTTC. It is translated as CAWRGTGGPIYEQYF.

Here the CDR3 reads CASKRGGPGETQYF. The CDR3 coding sequence is TGTGCCAGCAAACGGGGGGGCCCAGGAGAGACCCAGTACTTC. The rearrangement links TRBV6-6 to TRBJ2-5; 8 bases line up with TRBD2. V was pared by 7 bases and J by 4 bases, with 8 bases of the junction left unmatched. Per germline, CDR1 MNHNY and CDR2 SVGAGI (reference sequence). The CDR3 covers 14 residues.